The 18 T cell receptor beta chains presented below share a single source sample, sequenced in a study of T cells expressing NK-cell markers. TCRdb re-called the 5' RACE reads; every CDR3 protein appears as one record, without DNA. The sample includes 200,000 to 300,000 distinct CDR3 sequences. Sequencing was carried out using blood T cells: a sorted CD56 or NKG2C T cell subset, CD4+ or CD8+ T cells, or bulk PBMC T cells (not recorded which). The receptor set was obtained from a woman aged 18-69 years in good health.

The chain links TRBV7-9 to TRBJ1-1. CDR1 and CDR2 (germline): SEHNR, FQNEAQ (reference sequence). The CDR3 consists of 13 residues. Here the CDR3 reads CASSLVVGGEAFF.

The chain employs TRBV4-3 and TRBJ2-1; with no DNA, the TCRdb D assignment of TRBD2 cannot be verified. CDR1 LGHNA and CDR2 YSLEER come from the germline V gene. There are 16 residues in the CDR3. CDR3 sequence reads: CASSQEGGRDSSEQFF.

The rearrangement links TRBV7-6 to TRBJ2-3. Germline lookup yields CDR1 SGHVS and CDR2 FNYEAQ. This CDR3 spans 15 amino acids. This CDR3 is CASSPAGASTDTQYF.

The V gene is TRBV5-1, the J gene TRBJ2-2; absent DNA, TCRdb's TRBD2 call cannot be checked. The germline CDR1 and CDR2 sequences are SGHRS and YFSETQ. CDR3 size: 16 residues. This chain's CDR3 is CASSLAGTGGPWELFF.

The chain joins TRBV3-1 to TRBJ2-3; TCRdb returns TRBD2, unconfirmable since there is no DNA. CDR1 and CDR2 (germline): LGHDT, YNNKEL (reference sequence). The CDR3 consists of 17 residues. The CDR3 reads CASSPWALGDSGGAQYF.

The chain is built from TRBV7-2 and TRBJ2-1; TCRdb designates TRBD2, a call that cannot be tested without DNA. Germline V lookup: CDR1 SGHTA, CDR2 FQGNSA. This CDR3 is 15 amino acids long. This CDR3 is CASSIGLARGNEQFF.

The chain is built from TRBV6-1 and TRBJ2-2; absent DNA, TCRdb's TRBD1 call cannot be checked. CDR1 and CDR2 (germline): MNHNS, SASEGT. This CDR3 spans 17 amino acids. This CDR3 reads CASSRRGRRGNTGELFF.

The CDR3 loop is CASSARGLGNTGELFF. The rearrangement links TRBV5-1 to TRBJ2-2. Germline assignment: CDR1 SGHRS and CDR2 YFSETQ. This CDR3 has 16 amino acids.

The V and J genes are TRBV25-1 and TRBJ2-7. The germline CDR1 and CDR2 sequences are MGHDK and SYGVNS. The CDR3 totals 11 residues. Here the CDR3 reads CASSVTIEQYF.

The chain links TRBV20-1 to TRBJ2-2; checking the TCRdb D call of TRBD2 is not possible without DNA. Germline CDR1 DFQATT, CDR2 SNEGSKA (reference sequence). CDR3 length: 12 residues. The CDR3 loop reads CSAPSRAGELFF.

The chain is built from TRBV4-3 and TRBJ2-7. The CDR3 contains 14 residues. Germline CDR1 and CDR2: LGHNA and YSLEER. This CDR3 is CASSQDRGSYEQYF.

The chain recombines TRBV28 with TRBJ1-3. Germline V gene data show CDR1 as MDHEN and CDR2 as SYDVKM. This CDR3 has 14 amino acids. CDR3 in amino acids: CASTVAGSGNTIYF.

The gene calls are TRBV7-8 and TRBJ2-2; absent DNA, TCRdb's TRBD1 call cannot be checked. This CDR3 is built from 15 residues. In germline, CDR1 is SGHVS, CDR2 FQNEAQ. The CDR3 reads CASSSGQGPVGELFF.

This chain joins TRBV9 and TRBJ1-5; TCRdb outputs TRBD1, but without DNA this stays unchecked. Germline assignment: CDR1 SGDLS and CDR2 YYNGEE. The CDR3 has 15 amino acids. This CDR3 reads CASSVGRDGNQPQHF.

J is TRBJ1-4 and V is TRBV7-9. Germline values: CDR1 SEHNR, CDR2 FQNEAQ (reference sequence). The length of the CDR3 is 16 residues. CDR3 region: CASRPKIGNKNEKLFF.

The chain couples TRBV28 to TRBJ2-2; lacking DNA, the TRBD1 call made by TCRdb goes unchecked. Germline V gives CDR1 MDHEN, CDR2 SYDVKM. This CDR3 is 14 amino acids long. CDR3 protein: CASSASGVSGELFF. The full variable domain, rest sourced from reference TRBV28 and TRBJ2-2, is DVKVTQSSRYLVKRTGEKVFLECVQDMDHENMFWYRQDPGLGLRLIYFSYDVKMKEKGDIPEGYSVSREKKERFSLILESASTNQTSMYLCASSASGVSGELFFGEGSRLTVL.

The genes are TRBV27 and TRBJ2-5; TCRdb picks TRBD1, but there is no DNA to check that call. The CDR3 has 18 residues. Germline CDR1 MNHEY, CDR2 SMNVEV (reference sequence). CDR3 loop: CASSLSGVITGRGETQYF.

The V and J genes are TRBV6-1 and TRBJ2-5; TCRdb's D gene call, TRBD1, goes unchecked for lack of DNA. Per the germline V gene, CDR1 is MNHNS and CDR2 is SASEGT. This CDR3 has 15 amino acids. The CDR3: CASSPRDRGEETQYF.